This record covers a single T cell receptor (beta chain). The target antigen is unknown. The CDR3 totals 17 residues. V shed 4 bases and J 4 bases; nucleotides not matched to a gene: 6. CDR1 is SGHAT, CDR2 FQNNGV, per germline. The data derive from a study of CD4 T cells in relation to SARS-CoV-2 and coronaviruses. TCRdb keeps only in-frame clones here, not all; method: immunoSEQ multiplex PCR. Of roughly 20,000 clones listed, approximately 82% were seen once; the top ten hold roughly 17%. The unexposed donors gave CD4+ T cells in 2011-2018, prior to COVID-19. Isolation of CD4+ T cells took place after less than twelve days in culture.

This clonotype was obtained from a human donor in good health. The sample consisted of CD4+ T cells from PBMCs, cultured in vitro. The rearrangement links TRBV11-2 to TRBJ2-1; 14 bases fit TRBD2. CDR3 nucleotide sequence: TGTGCCAGCAGCTCTAGGGGACTAGCGGGAGCATACAATGAGCAGTTCTTC. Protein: CASSSRGLAGAYNEQFF.